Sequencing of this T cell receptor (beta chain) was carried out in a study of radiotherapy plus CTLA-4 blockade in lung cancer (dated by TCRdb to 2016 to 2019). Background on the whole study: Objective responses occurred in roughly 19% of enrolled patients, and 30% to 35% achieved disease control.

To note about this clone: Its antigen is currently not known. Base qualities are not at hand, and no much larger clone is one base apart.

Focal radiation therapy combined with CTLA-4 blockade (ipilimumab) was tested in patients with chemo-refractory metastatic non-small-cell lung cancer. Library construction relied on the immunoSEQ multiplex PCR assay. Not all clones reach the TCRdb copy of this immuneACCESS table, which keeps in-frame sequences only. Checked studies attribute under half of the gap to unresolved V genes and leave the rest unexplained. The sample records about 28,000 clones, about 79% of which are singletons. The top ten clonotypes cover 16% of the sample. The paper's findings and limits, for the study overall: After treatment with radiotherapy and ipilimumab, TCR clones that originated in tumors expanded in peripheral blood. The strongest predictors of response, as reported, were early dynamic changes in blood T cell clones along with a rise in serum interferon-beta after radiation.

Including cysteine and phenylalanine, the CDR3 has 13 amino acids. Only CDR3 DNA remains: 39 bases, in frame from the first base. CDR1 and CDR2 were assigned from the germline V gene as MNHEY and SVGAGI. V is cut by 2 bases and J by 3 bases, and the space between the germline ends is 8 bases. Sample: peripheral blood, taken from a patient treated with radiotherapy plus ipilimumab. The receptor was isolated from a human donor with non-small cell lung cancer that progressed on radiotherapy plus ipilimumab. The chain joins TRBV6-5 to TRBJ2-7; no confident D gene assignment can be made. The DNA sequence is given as TGTGCCAGCAGTTACGGGCAGAACTACGAGCAGTACTTC. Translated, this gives CASSYGQNYEQYF.